This passage covers 26 T cell receptor beta chains from one sample sequenced in a study of cytomegalovirus exposure and HLA in healthy donors. Amplification used 60 Vbeta primers and 13 Jbeta primers. The table came from immunoSEQ multiplex PCR; TCRdb's copy has only in-frame clones and leaves some out. The sample has about 120,000 clones; around four fifths are singletons. The sample taken for sequencing was PBMCs. The source of these receptors is a man aged 55 to 70 in good health and CMV-seropositive.

The rearrangement joins TRBV27 to TRBJ1-4, with unresolved D. Germline assignment: CDR1 MNHEY and CDR2 SMNVEV (reference sequence). This CDR3 spans 14 amino acids. Deletions cut 3 bases from V and 2 bases from J, with 7 bases between. The CDR3 coding sequence is TGTGCCAGCAGTTTTGGAGGGACTAATGAAAAACTGTTTTTT. Its protein is CASSFGGTNEKLFF. Full variable domain (rest looked up from reference TRBV27 and TRBJ1-4): EAQVTQNPRYLITVTGKKLTVTCSQNMNHEYMSWYRQDPGLGLRQIYYSMNVEVTDKGDVPEGYKVSRKEKRNFPLILESPSPNQTSLYFCASSFGGTNEKLFFGSGTQLSVL.

The J gene is TRBJ2-1, the V gene TRBV7-2, with 11 bases aligning to TRBD2. The CDR3 is made up of 15 amino acids. Per the germline V gene, CDR1 is SGHTA and CDR2 is FQGNSA. The junction had 4 bases not matched to a gene; V was cut back by 3 bases and J by 6 bases. CDR3 nucleotides: TGTGCCAGCAGCTTTACTAGCGGGAGTATCAATGAGCAGTTCTTC. Translation gives CASSFTSGSINEQFF.

The sample holds a few counts of this clone. This chain links TRBV7-3 with TRBJ1-2; tentatively, D is TRBD1 (5 bases). CDR1 SGHTA and CDR2 FQGTGA come from the germline V gene. V shed 5 bases and J shed 3 bases, with 19 bases lying between them. The CDR3 consists of 16 residues. The CDR3 region is CASSPGTPAQDYGYTF. CDR3 DNA: TGTGCCAGCAGCCCAGGGACTCCCGCCCAGGACTATGGCTACACCTTC.

The table lists this clone with a few counts. The chain carries TRBV4-2 and TRBJ2-1, with 8 bases that match TRBD2. CDR3 length: 16 amino acids. Trimming at V came to 5 bases and at J to 0 bases, leaving 6 bases not matched to a gene. CDR1 and CDR2 from the germline V gene are LGHNA and YNFKEQ. This chain's CDR3 is CASSSLAGSSYNEQFF. CDR3 DNA: TGTGCCAGCAGCTCCCTAGCGGGCAGCTCCTACAATGAGCAGTTCTTC.

The chain employs TRBV6-5 and TRBJ1-2, with TRBD1 identical over 7 bases. J was trimmed by 7 bases and V by 0 bases; bases with no gene match: 5. Germline lookup yields CDR1 MNHEY and CDR2 SVGAGI. CDR3 length equals 14 residues. The CDR3 is CASSYSTGSGGYTF. Written as DNA, the CDR3 is TGTGCCAGCAGTTACTCGACAGGGTCGGGTGGCTACACCTTC.

This chain joins TRBV4-1 and TRBJ2-7; 8 bases are shared with TRBD2. J was trimmed by 2 bases and V by 0 bases; bases with no gene match: 6. The CDR3 consists of 16 residues. CDR1 MGHRA and CDR2 YSYEKL come from the germline V gene. Here the CDR3 reads CASSQDTGGETYEQYF. In nucleotides, the CDR3 is TGCGCCAGCAGCCAAGATACCGGGGGGGAAACCTACGAGCAGTACTTC.

The chain uses TRBV27 and TRBJ1-2; D is undetermined. Trimming cost V 0 bases and J 6 bases, with 14 bases left between them. The CDR3 runs 15 residues. Germline V gene lookup returns CDR1 MNHEY and CDR2 SMNVEV (reference sequence). The CDR3: CASSLSTGSPHGYTF. CDR3 in DNA: TGTGCCAGCAGTTTATCGACCGGGTCCCCTCATGGCTACACCTTC.

J is TRBJ2-3 and V is TRBV7-8, with 8 bases lining up with TRBD2. Germline CDR1 SGHVS, CDR2 FQNEAQ. This CDR3 contains 16 residues. V was pared by 4 bases and J by 4 bases, with 10 bases of the junction left unmatched. CDR3 loop: CASSSRRRGDADTQYF. The CDR3, as DNA: TGTGCCAGCAGCTCCCGAAGGCGGGGGGACGCAGATACGCAGTATTTT.

In nucleotides, the CDR3 is TGTGCCTGGAGTGTACGGGGGTTGGCGTACAGTCAGTACTTC. The encoded protein is CAWSVRGLAYSQYF. The chain links TRBV30 to TRBJ2-4; maybe TRBD2 (6 bases). V was clipped by 0 bases and J by 12 bases, with 18 bases between them. Germline lookup yields CDR1 GTSNPN and CDR2 SVGIG (reference sequence). This CDR3 has 14 residues.

This clone was detected only a few times. The V gene is TRBV5-6, the J gene TRBJ1-2, with D perhaps matching TRBD1 (6 bases). Germline V gene data show CDR1 as SGHDT and CDR2 as YYEEEE. The V end was cut by 4 bases, the J end by 4 bases, with 11 bases between. This CDR3 comprises 13 residues. This CDR3 is CASSGGGPYGYTF. Written as DNA, the CDR3 is TGTGCCAGCAGCGGCGGGGGCCCCTATGGCTACACCTTC.

V usage is TRBV28 and J usage is TRBJ2-7, with TRBD1 identical over 8 bases. CDR1 MDHEN and CDR2 SYDVKM come from the germline V gene. The V and J ends lost 6 bases and 1 base, in that order; junction bases with no gene match: 8. CDR3 length: 15 residues. CDR3 DNA: TGTGCCAGCAGCCCAGGGGGCGGAAGGTCCTACGAGCAGTACTTC. It codes for CASSPGGGRSYEQYF.

The chain recombines TRBV5-1 with TRBJ2-2; 8 bases are shared with TRBD2. Trimming took 2 bases from V and 2 from J; bases not matched to a gene: 5. Looked up from germline, CDR1 is SGHRS and CDR2 is YFSETQ. The CDR3 is 16 residues long. The CDR3 nucleotides read TGCGCCAGCAGCTTCTTGAGCGGGGGAAACACCGGGGAGCTGTTTTTT. Translation: CASSFLSGGNTGELFF. The variable domain in full, with the rest retrieved from reference TRBV5-1 and TRBJ2-2, is KAGVTQTPRYLIKTRGQQVTLSCSPISGHRSVSWYQQTPGQGLQFLFEYFSETQRNKGNFPGRFSGRQFSNSRSEMNVSTLELGDSALYLCASSFLSGGNTGELFFGEGSRLTVL.

This sequence joins TRBV30 and TRBJ1-2; no reliable D call. The germline V gene encodes CDR1 GTSNPN and CDR2 SVGIG (reference sequence). The CDR3 is 12 residues long. The V and J ends lost 1 base and 4 bases respectively, with 7 bases between them. The CDR3 reads CAWSELGYGYTF. The DNA for the CDR3 is TGTGCCTGGAGTGAGCTAGGCTATGGCTACACCTTC. Combining the CDR3 with reference TRBV30 and TRBJ1-2 gives the whole variable domain SQTIHQWPATLVQPVGSPLSLECTVEGTSNPNLYWYRQAAGRGLQLLFYSVGIGQISSEVPQNLSASRPQDRQFILSSKKLLLSDSGFYLCAWSELGYGYTFGSGTRLTVV.

This clone came up a few times. The chain employs TRBV6-4 and TRBJ1-5, with D possibly TRBD1 on 6 matching bases. The CDR3 contains 16 residues. The germline V and J ends were trimmed by 3 bases and 2 bases, with 14 bases remaining between them. The germline gives CDR1 MRHNA, CDR2 SNTAGT. The CDR3 nucleotides read TGTGCCAGCAGTGAAGGGCAGGGGATCCGCAATCAGCCCCAGCATTTT. Its protein product is CASSEGQGIRNQPQHF.

V gene TRBV19 combines with J gene TRBJ1-2; 9 positions agree with TRBD1. CDR1 and CDR2 from the germline V gene are LNHDA and SQIVND (reference sequence). The CDR3 runs to 14 residues. V trimming: 8 bases; J trimming: 6 bases; junction bases outside the gene matches: 10. The CDR3: CASVDRGDRDGYTF. The CDR3 DNA reads as TGTGCCAGTGTGGACAGGGGTGATCGGGATGGCTACACCTTC.

V usage is TRBV5-1 and J usage is TRBJ2-3; 14 bases are a match to TRBD2. CDR3 length: 15 residues. Germline-derived CDR1 and CDR2 are SGHRS and YFSETQ. V lost 6 bases to trimming and J lost 5 bases; unmatched junction nucleotides: 5. CDR3 region: CASKGLAGEGDTQYF. In DNA, the CDR3 is TGCGCCAGCAAGGGACTAGCGGGAGAGGGAGATACGCAGTATTTT.

This clone was counted a single time. The chain combines TRBV21-1 with TRBJ2-4; whether TRBD1, the table's D call, matches the DNA was not checked. TRBV21-1 is labeled a pseudogene. CDR3 length equals 16 residues. The CDR3 DNA follows: TGTGCCAGCAGCAAAGTTTGTGGCAGAGCCAAAAACATTCAGTACTTC. Translating it yields CASSKVCGRAKNIQYF.

V usage is TRBV6-5 and J usage is TRBJ2-1; 8 positions agree with TRBD2. Per germline, CDR1 MNHEY and CDR2 SVGAGI. V shed 6 bases, J shed 7 bases, and the junction held 8 bases outside the gene matches. The CDR3 is made up of 14 amino acids. CDR3 nucleotide sequence: TGTGCCAGCAGCCGAACCGGGACTAGGAATGAGCAGTTCTTC. Amino acid sequence: CASSRTGTRNEQFF.

This clone was seen a single time. The J gene is TRBJ1-2, the V gene TRBV7-8; TRBD1 agrees at 7 bases. The CDR3 length is 14 residues. The germline V gene has CDR1 SGHVS and CDR2 FQNEAQ. The ends lost 4 bases at V and 8 bases at J; junction bases unmatched: 10. The CDR3 coding sequence is TGTGCCAGCAGCTCTCAAGGGGGCGTATGGGGCTACACCTTC. This translates into CASSSQGGVWGYTF.

The gene calls are TRBV18 and TRBJ1-3; 12 nucleotides agree with TRBD1. V was pared by 6 bases and J by 1 base, with 4 bases of the junction left unmatched. CDR3 length: 16 residues. CDR1 KGHSH and CDR2 LQKENI come from the germline V gene. For the CDR3, the DNA is TGTGCCAGCTCGGGACAGGGGGCCTTTTCTGGAAACACCATATATTTT. It yields the protein CASSGQGAFSGNTIYF.

Written as DNA, the CDR3 is TGCGCCAGCAGCCCGACAGTACAAGAGACCCAGTACTTC. This translates into CASSPTVQETQYF. The chain is built from TRBV5-1 and TRBJ2-5, with D perhaps TRBD1 (5 bases). In germline, CDR1 is SGHRS, CDR2 YFSETQ. CDR3 length equals 13 residues. Trimming took 4 bases from V and 2 from J, leaving 9 bases between them.

The J gene is TRBJ2-7, the V gene TRBV30, with 8 bases that match TRBD1. Per germline, CDR1 GTSNPN and CDR2 SVGIG (reference sequence). The CDR3 totals 13 residues. Trimming removed 5 bases from V and 7 bases from J; junction bases left unmatched: 10. This CDR3 reads CAWDPAGGDEQYF. CDR3 bases: TGTGCCTGGGACCCCGCAGGGGGCGATGAGCAGTACTTC.

This chain links TRBV2 with TRBJ1-1; tentatively, D is TRBD1 (5 bases). This CDR3 is 13 amino acids long. Germline V gene data show CDR1 as SNHLY and CDR2 as FYNNEI. Trimming pared 7 bases from V and 0 bases from J, leaving 9 bases between. The CDR3 DNA reads as TGTGCCAGCACGCGACAGATGAACACTGAAGCTTTCTTT. It is translated as CASTRQMNTEAFF.

V and J are TRBV2 and TRBJ1-2; a possible D gene is TRBD1 (5 bases). CDR1 and CDR2 from the germline V gene are SNHLY and FYNNEI. This CDR3 spans 13 amino acids. With 5 bases removed from V and 4 bases from J, the gap between germline ends came to 11 bases. This chain's CDR3 is CASSQAGIYGYTF. CDR3 nucleotide sequence: TGTGCCAGCAGTCAGGCAGGGATCTATGGCTACACCTTC.

This sequence joins TRBV6-1 and TRBJ1-6; possible D gene TRBD1, 5 bases. Germline lookup yields CDR1 MNHNS and CDR2 SASEGT. V dropped 0 bases and J dropped 0 bases, with 18 bases sitting between them. CDR3 length equals 20 residues. In DNA, the CDR3 is TGTGCCAGCAGTGAAGCGGGGAGGGGAAGATTTAGCTCCTATAATTCACCCCTCCACTTT. Residues: CASSEAGRGRFSSYNSPLHF.

The rearrangement uses TRBV11-2 and TRBJ1-1, with 7 nucleotides matching TRBD1. CDR1 is SGHAT, CDR2 FQNNGV, per germline. After removal of 3 bases from V and 3 bases from J, the junction contained 4 bases not matched to a gene. The CDR3 is 14 residues long. CDR3 in DNA: TGTGCCAGCAGCTTTCGACAGGGTTACACTGAAGCTTTCTTT. It encodes CASSFRQGYTEAFF.